A selection of T cell receptor beta chains follows, all from one sample in a study of CXCR3-negative and CXCR3-positive naive CD8 T cells. TCRdb re-called the 5' RACE reads; one entry per CDR3 protein, DNA not given. The sample totals tens of thousands of distinct CDR3 sequences. Sequenced material: naive CXCR3+ CD8+ T cells from blood. Receptors originate from a human donor in good health. Some clones in this sample may be carry-over from other donors' samples. CDR3s include the opening cysteine and the closing phenylalanine or tryptophan. The order of the fields is clone size, V gene, J gene, CDR3 protein. Where a row states a size, it is once, few, many or the class of an expanded clone; other rows omit it.

>NA|TRBV5-1|TRBJ2-5
CASSSGLAGDPHQETQYF
>NA|TRBV12-3/TRBV12-4|TRBJ2-2
CASSFSGGADGELFF
>NA|TRBV18|TRBJ2-7
CASSEGSYEQYF
>NA|TRBV10-3|TRBJ2-7
CAISESPSGAPHEQYF
>NA|TRBV12-3/TRBV12-4|TRBJ1-1
CATPGAALNTEAFF
>medium-sized|TRBV29-1|TRBJ2-3
CSLYLGEGTDTQYF
>NA|TRBV20-1|TRBJ2-2
CSASSGGTGELFF
>NA|TRBV25-1|TRBJ2-3
CASTAPGPRDTQYF
>NA|TRBV3-1|TRBJ1-2
CASSQVEGYGYTF
>NA|TRBV4-3|TRBJ1-5
CASSQDGDVGNQPQHF
>NA|TRBV29-1|TRBJ2-2
CSVVVQGRTGELFF
>NA|TRBV20-1|TRBJ2-7
CSAPPWDTRTYEQYF
>NA|TRBV5-1|TRBJ2-5
CASSPDQRRETQYF
>NA|TRBV10-3|TRBJ1-2
CATPGQGNGYTF
>NA|TRBV7-2|TRBJ2-2
CASSLGSSNTGELFF
>NA|TRBV19|TRBJ2-4
CASSISSGGNIQYF
>NA|TRBV29-1|TRBJ1-1
CSVAPGGGYMNTEAFF
>NA|TRBV7-2|TRBJ2-3
CASSRGPSPTQYF
>NA|TRBV7-9|TRBJ2-3
CASSLAMAPDTQYF
>NA|TRBV9|TRBJ2-7
CASSVGGSTYEQYF
>NA|TRBV7-9|TRBJ1-2
CASSGGGTNYGYTF
>NA|TRBV10-3|TRBJ1-5
CAISDDSFDNQPQHF
>NA|TRBV7-9|TRBJ1-5
CASSYPDSNQPQHF
>NA|TRBV12-5|TRBJ1-5
CASGLLLNQPQHF
>NA|TRBV9|TRBJ1-5
CASSVGDTNQPQHF
>NA|TRBV20-1|TRBJ1-1
CSARPRTENTEAFF
>NA|TRBV6-2/TRBV6-3|TRBJ1-1
CASSTPTGDATEAFF
>NA|TRBV12-3/TRBV12-4|TRBJ2-3
CARTSGGNYISTDTQYF
>NA|TRBV13|TRBJ2-2
CASSPGGPRELFF
>NA|TRBV4-3|TRBJ1-4
CASSQDKSDEKLFF
>NA|TRBV5-1|TRBJ2-1
CASSFIRDNEQFF
>NA|TRBV7-8|TRBJ2-5
CASSRTTEETQYF
>NA|TRBV20-1|TRBJ2-7
CSAREPGSTTYEKYF
>NA|TRBV28|TRBJ2-1
CASSHPGQGARSYNEQFF
>NA|TRBV4-3|TRBJ2-2
CASSQDTGLAAGELFF
>NA|TRBV29-1|TRBJ1-2
CSVIGGHGGYTF
>NA|TRBV4-3|TRBJ1-6
CASSQDLGSSYNSPLHF
>NA|TRBV7-9|TRBJ2-1
CASSLAGGPNHNEQFF
>NA|TRBV6-1|TRBJ2-7
CATFPRDSVYEQYF
>NA|TRBV29-1|TRBJ1-5
CSAVSGGLSNQPQHF
>NA|TRBV6-4|TRBJ2-2
CASSPLGLGGVRELFF
>NA|TRBV28|TRBJ1-2
CASTETGGSYYGYTF
>NA|TRBV15|TRBJ1-2
CATSGRQGAHYGYIF
>NA|TRBV12-3/TRBV12-4|TRBJ1-5
CTSSPPGEAGGGQPQHF
>NA|TRBV4-3|TRBJ1-2
CASSQAQHPARPYGYTF
>NA|TRBV5-6|TRBJ1-4
CASSLAGGFEKLFF
>NA|TRBV25-1|TRBJ1-1
CASSESGTLNTEAFF
>NA|TRBV3-1|TRBJ2-2
CASIGANQNTGELFF
>NA|TRBV7-2|TRBJ1-1
CASSFRQMNTEAFF